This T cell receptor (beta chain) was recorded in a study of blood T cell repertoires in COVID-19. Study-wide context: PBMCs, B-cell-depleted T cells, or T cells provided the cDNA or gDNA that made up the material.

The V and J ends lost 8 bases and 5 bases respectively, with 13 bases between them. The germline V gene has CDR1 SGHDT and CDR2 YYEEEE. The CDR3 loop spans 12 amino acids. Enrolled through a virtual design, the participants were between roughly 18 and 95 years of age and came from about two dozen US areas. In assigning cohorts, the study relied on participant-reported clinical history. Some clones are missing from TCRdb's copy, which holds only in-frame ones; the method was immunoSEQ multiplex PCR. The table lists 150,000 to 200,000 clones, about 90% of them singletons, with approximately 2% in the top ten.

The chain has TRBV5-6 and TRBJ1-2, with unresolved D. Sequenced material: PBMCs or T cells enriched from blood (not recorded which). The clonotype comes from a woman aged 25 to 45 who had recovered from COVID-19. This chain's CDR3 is CASHSSLYGYTF. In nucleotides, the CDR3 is TGTGCCAGTCATTCGTCCCTATATGGCTACACCTTC.